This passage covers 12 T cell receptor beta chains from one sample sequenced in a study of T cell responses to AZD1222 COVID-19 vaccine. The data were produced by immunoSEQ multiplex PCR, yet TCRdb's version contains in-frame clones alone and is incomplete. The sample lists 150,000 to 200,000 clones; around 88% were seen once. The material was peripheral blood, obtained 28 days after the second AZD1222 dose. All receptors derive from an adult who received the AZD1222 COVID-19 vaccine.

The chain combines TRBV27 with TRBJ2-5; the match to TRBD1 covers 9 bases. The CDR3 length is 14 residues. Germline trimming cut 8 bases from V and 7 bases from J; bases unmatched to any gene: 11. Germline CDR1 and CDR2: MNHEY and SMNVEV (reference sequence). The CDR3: CASGRTGDIWTQYF. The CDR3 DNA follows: TGTGCCAGCGGGAGGACAGGGGATATATGGACCCAGTACTTC.

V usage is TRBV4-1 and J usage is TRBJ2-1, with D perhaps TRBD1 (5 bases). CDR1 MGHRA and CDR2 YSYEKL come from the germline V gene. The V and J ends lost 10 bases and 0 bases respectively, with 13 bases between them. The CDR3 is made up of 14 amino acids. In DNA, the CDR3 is TGCGCCACCAAAGTAGGGGTCTCCTACAATGAGCAGTTCTTC. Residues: CATKVGVSYNEQFF.

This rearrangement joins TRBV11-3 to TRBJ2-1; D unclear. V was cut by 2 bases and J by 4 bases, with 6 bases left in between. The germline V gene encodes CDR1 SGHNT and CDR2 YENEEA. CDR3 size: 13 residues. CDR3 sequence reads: CASSLRGYNEQFF. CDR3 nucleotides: TGTGCCAGCAGCTTACGCGGATACAATGAGCAGTTCTTC.

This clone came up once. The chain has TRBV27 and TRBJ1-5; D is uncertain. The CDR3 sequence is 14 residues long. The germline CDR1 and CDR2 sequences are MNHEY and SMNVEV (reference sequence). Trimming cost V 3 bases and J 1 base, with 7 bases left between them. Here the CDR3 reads CASSFSRSNQPQHF. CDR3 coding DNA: TGTGCCAGCAGTTTTTCCAGGAGCAATCAGCCCCAGCATTTT.

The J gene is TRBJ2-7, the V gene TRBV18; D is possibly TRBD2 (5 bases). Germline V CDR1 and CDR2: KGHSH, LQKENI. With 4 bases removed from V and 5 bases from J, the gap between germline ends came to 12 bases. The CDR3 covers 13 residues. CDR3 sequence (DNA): TGTGCCAGCTCACGTCGGACGGGGAACGAGCAGTACTTC. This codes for CASSRRTGNEQYF.

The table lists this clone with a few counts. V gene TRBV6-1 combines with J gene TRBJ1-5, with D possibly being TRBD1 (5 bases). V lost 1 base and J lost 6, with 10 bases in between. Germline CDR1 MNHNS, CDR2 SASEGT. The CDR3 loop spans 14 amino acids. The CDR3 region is CASSEGGGVQPQHF. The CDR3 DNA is TGTGCCAGCAGTGAAGGTGGGGGGGTTCAGCCCCAGCATTTT.

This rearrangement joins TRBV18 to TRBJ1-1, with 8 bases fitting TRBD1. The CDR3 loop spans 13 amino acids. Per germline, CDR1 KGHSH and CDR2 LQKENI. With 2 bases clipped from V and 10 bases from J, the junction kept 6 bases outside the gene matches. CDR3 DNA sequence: TGTGCCAGCTCACCAGGGCAGGGGGCGAGAGCTTTCTTT. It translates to CASSPGQGARAFF.

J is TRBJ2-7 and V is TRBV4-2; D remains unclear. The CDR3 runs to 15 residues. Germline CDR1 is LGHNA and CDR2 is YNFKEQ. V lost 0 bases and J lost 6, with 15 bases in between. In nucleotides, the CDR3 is TGTGCCAGCAGCCAAGATCGAGCTGTAGGCTCCGAGCAGTACTTC. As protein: CASSQDRAVGSEQYF.

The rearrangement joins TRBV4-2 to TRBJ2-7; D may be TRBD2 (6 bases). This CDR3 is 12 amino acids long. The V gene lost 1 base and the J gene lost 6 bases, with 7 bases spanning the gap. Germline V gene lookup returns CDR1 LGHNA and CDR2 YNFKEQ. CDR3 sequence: CASSQVGGEQYF. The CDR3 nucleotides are TGTGCCAGCAGCCAAGTGGGGGGCGAGCAGTACTTC.

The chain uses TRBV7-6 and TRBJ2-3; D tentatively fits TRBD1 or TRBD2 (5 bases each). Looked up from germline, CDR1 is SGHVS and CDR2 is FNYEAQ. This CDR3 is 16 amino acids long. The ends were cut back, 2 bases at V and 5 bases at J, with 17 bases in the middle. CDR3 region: CASSLMASGRGDTQYF. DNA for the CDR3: TGTGCCAGCAGCTTAATGGCCAGCGGTAGGGGAGATACGCAGTATTTT. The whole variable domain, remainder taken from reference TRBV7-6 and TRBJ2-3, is GAGVSQSPRYKVTKRGQDVALRCDPISGHVSLYWYRQALGQGPEFLTYFNYEAQQDKSGLPNDRFSAERPEGSISTLTIQRTEQRDSAMYRCASSLMASGRGDTQYFGPGTRLTVL.

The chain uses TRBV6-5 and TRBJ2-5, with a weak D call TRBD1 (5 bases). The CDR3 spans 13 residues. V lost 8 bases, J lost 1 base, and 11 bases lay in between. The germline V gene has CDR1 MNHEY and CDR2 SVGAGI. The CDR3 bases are TGTGCCAGCTCACCGACAGCCCAAGAGACCCAGTACTTC. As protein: CASSPTAQETQYF.

This CDR3 reads CASSPIGRIQGPYEQYF. Here the CDR3 DNA reads TGTGCCAGCAGTCCTATCGGGCGCATCCAGGGGCCCTACGAGCAGTACTTC. The chain uses TRBV27 and TRBJ2-7; a weak D match, TRBD1 (6 bases). CDR1 and CDR2 (germline): MNHEY, SMNVEV (reference sequence). The CDR3 length is 17 residues. The V end lost 5 bases, the J end lost 2 bases, and 22 bases lay between the germline ends.